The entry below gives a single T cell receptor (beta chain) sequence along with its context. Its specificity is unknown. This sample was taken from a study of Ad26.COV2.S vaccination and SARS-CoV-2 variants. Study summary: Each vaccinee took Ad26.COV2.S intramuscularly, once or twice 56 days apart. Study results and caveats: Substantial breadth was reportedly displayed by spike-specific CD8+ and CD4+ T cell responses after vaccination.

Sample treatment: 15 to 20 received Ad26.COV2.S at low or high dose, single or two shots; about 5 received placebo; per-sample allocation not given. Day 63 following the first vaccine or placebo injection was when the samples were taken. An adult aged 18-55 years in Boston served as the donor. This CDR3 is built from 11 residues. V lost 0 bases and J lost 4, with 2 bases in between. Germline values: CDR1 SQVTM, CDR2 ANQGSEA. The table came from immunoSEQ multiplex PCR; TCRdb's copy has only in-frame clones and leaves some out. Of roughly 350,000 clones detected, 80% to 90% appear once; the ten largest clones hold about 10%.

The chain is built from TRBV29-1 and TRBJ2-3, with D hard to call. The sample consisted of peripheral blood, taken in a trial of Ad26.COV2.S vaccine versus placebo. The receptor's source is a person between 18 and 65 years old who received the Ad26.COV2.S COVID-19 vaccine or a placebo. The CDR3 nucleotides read TGCAGCGTTGAAGATTCAGATACGCAGTATTTT. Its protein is CSVEDSDTQYF.